This T cell receptor (beta chain) originates from a study of shared clonotypes between healthy human individuals. Looking at the study overall: Used for every donor were three CD4 naive, three CD4 memory, two CD8 naive and one CD8 memory plate.

Study findings and constraints: Researchers sampled only blood; tissue repertoires likely differ. Clonotypes shared by all four sorted-subset donors had higher generation probabilities than non-shared clonotypes.

In germline, CDR1 is LNHDA, CDR2 SQIVND (reference sequence). V dropped 8 bases and J dropped 2 bases, with 12 bases sitting between them. This CDR3 is 13 amino acids long. Clones were sequenced by immunoSEQ multiplex PCR, and TCRdb holds only the in-frame ones, with some missing. The sample carries approximately 2,000,000 clones, 85% to 95% recorded once. This clone showed up just once. Its antigen is not known. The specimen sequenced was naive CD4+ T cells from PBMCs. The sample's subset: CD45RA+ positively selected. This chain joins TRBV19 and TRBJ1-1; D is uncertain. This clonotype originated in a man between 18 and 35 years old in good health. Some clones in this sample may be carry-over from other donors' samples. CDR3: CASSQLRNTEAFF. CDR3 DNA: TGTGCCAGTTCACAGCTACGTAACACTGAAGCTTTCTTT. The variable domain in full, with the rest retrieved from reference TRBV19 and TRBJ1-1, is DGGITQSPKYLFRKEGQNVTLSCEQNLNHDAMYWYRQDPGQGLRLIYYSQIVNDFQKGDIAEGYSVSREKKESFPLTVTSAQKNPTAFYLCASSQLRNTEAFFGQGTRLTVV.